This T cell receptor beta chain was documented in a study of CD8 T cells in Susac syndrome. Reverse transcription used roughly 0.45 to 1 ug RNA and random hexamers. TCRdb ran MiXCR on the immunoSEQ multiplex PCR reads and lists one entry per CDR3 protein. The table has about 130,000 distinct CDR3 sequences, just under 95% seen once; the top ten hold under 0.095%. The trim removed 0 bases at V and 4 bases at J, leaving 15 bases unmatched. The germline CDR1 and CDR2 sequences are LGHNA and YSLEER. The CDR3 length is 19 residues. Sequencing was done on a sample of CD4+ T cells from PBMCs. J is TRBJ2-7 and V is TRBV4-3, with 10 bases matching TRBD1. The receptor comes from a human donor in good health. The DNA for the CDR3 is TGCGCCAGCAGCCAAGATTACCCCAAGAGGACAGGGGGATCGTACGAGCAGTACTTC. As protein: CASSQDYPKRTGGSYEQYF.